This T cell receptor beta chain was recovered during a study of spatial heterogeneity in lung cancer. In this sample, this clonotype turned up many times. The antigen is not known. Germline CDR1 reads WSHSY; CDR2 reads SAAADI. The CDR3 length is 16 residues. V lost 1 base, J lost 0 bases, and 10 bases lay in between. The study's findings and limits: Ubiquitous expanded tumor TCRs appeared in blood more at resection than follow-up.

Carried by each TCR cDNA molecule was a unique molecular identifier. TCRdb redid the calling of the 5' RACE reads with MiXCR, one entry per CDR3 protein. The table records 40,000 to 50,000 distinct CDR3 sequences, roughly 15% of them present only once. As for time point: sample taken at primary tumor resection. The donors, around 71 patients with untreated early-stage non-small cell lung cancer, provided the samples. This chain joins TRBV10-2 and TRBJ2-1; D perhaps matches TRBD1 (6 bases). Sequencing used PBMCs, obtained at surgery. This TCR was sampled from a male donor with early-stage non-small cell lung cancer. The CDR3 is CASSELWGLSYNEQFF. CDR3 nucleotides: TGCGCCAGCAGTGAGTTGTGGGGGCTCTCCTACAATGAGCAGTTCTTC.